The 16 T cell receptor beta chains in this list originate from one sample, sequenced in a study of blood T cell repertoires in COVID-19. Some clones are missing from TCRdb's copy, which holds only in-frame ones; the method was immunoSEQ multiplex PCR. The repertoire holds about 380,000 clones, with 85% as singletons. Sequenced input: peripheral blood. The origin of the receptors is a woman younger than 35 with acute or convalescent COVID-19.

V and J are TRBV5-6 and TRBJ2-5, with TRBD1 as a possible D gene (5 bases). Germline CDR1 is SGHDT and CDR2 is YYEEEE. Trimming took off 4 bases at V and 9 bases at J, with 16 bases between the two ends. This CDR3 comprises 13 residues. The DNA of the CDR3 is TGTGCCAGCAGCAAGACAGCCCCGGCCCCCCAGTACTTC. Translation gives CASSKTAPAPQYF.

The CDR3 loop is CASSPRDRGRWDQPQHF. In DNA form, the CDR3 reads TGTGCCAGCAGTCCCCGGGACAGGGGGCGCTGGGATCAGCCCCAGCATTTT. This chain links TRBV27 with TRBJ1-5; 12 bases align to TRBD1. The V and J ends lost 5 bases and 5 bases, in that order; junction bases with no gene match: 10. Germline CDR1 and CDR2: MNHEY and SMNVEV (reference sequence). The CDR3 contains 17 residues.

This clone showed up just a few times. This rearrangement joins TRBV19 to TRBJ1-2; 12 bases fit TRBD1. V trimming: 3 bases; J trimming: 4 bases; junction bases outside the gene matches: 9. This CDR3 is 17 amino acids long. Germline CDR1 reads LNHDA; CDR2 reads SQIVND (reference sequence). CDR3 loop: CASSISGTGGAFYGYTF. CDR3 sequence (DNA): TGTGCCAGTAGTATTTCGGGGACAGGGGGCGCGTTCTATGGCTACACCTTC.

This chain uses TRBV25-1 with TRBJ1-4; D is undetermined. Trimming pared 8 bases from V and 2 bases from J, leaving 12 bases between. There are 14 residues in the CDR3. Germline lookup yields CDR1 MGHDK and CDR2 SYGVNS. In nucleotides, the CDR3 is TGTGCCAGCGACAATAGCGCGACTAATGAAAAACTGTTTTTT. It is translated as CASDNSATNEKLFF.

This chain joins TRBV2 and TRBJ2-7; D unresolved. Germline loops: CDR1 SNHLY, CDR2 FYNNEI. This CDR3 contains 14 residues. V gave up 5 bases and J gave up 3 bases, with 14 bases separating them. CDR3 residues: CASSLVPNFYEQYF. The CDR3 DNA is TGTGCCAGCAGTTTAGTTCCCAACTTCTACGAGCAGTACTTC.

This rearrangement joins TRBV5-1 to TRBJ1-3; TRBD1 matches 9 bases. Germline-derived CDR1 and CDR2 are SGHRS and YFSETQ. This CDR3 spans 17 amino acids. V dropped 3 bases and J dropped 0; count of bases not matched to a gene: 7. The CDR3 DNA reads TGCGCCAGCAGCTCCGCCGGGACAGGGAACTCTGGAAACACCATATATTTT. Its protein product is CASSSAGTGNSGNTIYF.

The chain joins TRBV19 to TRBJ1-5; no clear D gene. Deletions cut 0 bases from V and 4 bases from J, with 16 bases between. The germline V gene has CDR1 LNHDA and CDR2 SQIVND (reference sequence). CDR3 length equals 17 residues. The CDR3 is CASSIDPSTLLNQPQHF. CDR3 sequence (DNA): TGTGCCAGTAGTATAGACCCGTCGACATTACTTAATCAGCCCCAGCATTTT.

This clone was detected only once. The J gene is TRBJ1-2, the V gene TRBV7-2; 7 bases fit TRBD1. CDR1 is SGHTA, CDR2 FQGNSA, per germline. V was clipped by 5 bases and J by 0 bases; unmatched bases: 12. The CDR3 has 17 residues. CDR3 DNA sequence: TGTGCCAGCAGCACGCGACAGGGAGGAGGATCTAACTATGGCTACACCTTC. It is translated as CASSTRQGGGSNYGYTF. Based on the CDR3 plus reference TRBV7-2 and TRBJ1-2, the full variable domain is GAGVSQSPSNKVTEKGKDVELRCDPISGHTALYWYRQSLGQGLEFLIYFQGNSAPDKSGLPSDRFSAERTGGSVSTLTIQRTQQEDSAVYLCASSTRQGGGSNYGYTFGSGTRLTVV.

V is TRBV28 and J is TRBJ1-4; D unresolved. The CDR3 runs 15 residues. Trimming took 4 bases from V and 3 from J, leaving 12 bases between them. Germline V lookup: CDR1 MDHEN, CDR2 SYDVKM. CDR3 amino acids: CASSYAGSSNEKLFF. The CDR3 bases are TGTGCCAGCAGTTACGCGGGGAGCTCTAATGAAAAACTGTTTTTT. Based on the CDR3 plus reference TRBV28 and TRBJ1-4, the full variable domain is DVKVTQSSRYLVKRTGEKVFLECVQDMDHENMFWYRQDPGLGLRLIYFSYDVKMKEKGDIPEGYSVSREKKERFSLILESASTNQTSMYLCASSYAGSSNEKLFFGSGTQLSVL.

The sample holds one count of this clone. V and J are TRBV5-1 and TRBJ2-3; 11 bases are a match to TRBD2. Germline CDR1 reads SGHRS; CDR2 reads YFSETQ. The J segment lost 2 bases and the V segment lost 4 bases, leaving 3 bases of the junction unmatched. This CDR3 region has 15 residues. The CDR3 DNA follows: TGCGCCAGCAGCATTAGCGGGGGGGCCACAGATACGCAGTATTTT. Its translation is CASSISGGATDTQYF.

The chain has TRBV19 and TRBJ2-7; TRBD2 agrees at 8 bases. Unmatched junction bases numbered 8, after V lost 5 bases and J lost 5 bases. The CDR3 covers 14 residues. The germline V gene has CDR1 LNHDA and CDR2 SQIVND (reference sequence). The CDR3 DNA reads as TGTGCCAGTAGTTCCGGGACTAGGGTCGACGAGCAGTACTTC. Its protein is CASSSGTRVDEQYF.

The chain employs TRBV27 and TRBJ2-3, with D possibly being TRBD2 (6 bases). The V end lost 8 bases, the J end lost 1 base, and 22 bases lay between the germline ends. Germline V CDR1 and CDR2: MNHEY, SMNVEV (reference sequence). This CDR3 comprises 17 residues. CDR3 in DNA: TGTGCCAGCCAGAATACCCTGCATAGCGGACGCACAGATACGCAGTATTTT. It encodes CASQNTLHSGRTDTQYF.

The chain employs TRBV10-1 and TRBJ2-5, with TRBD2 matching 12 bases. The CDR3 is 14 residues long. Germline CDR1 and CDR2: WNHNN and SYGVQD (reference sequence). The junction had 1 base not matched to a gene; V was cut back by 4 bases and J by 4 bases. The CDR3 region has the DNA TGCGCCAGCAGTGTGGGACTAGCGGGAGAGACCCAGTACTTC. Protein: CASSVGLAGETQYF.

The rearrangement joins TRBV19 to TRBJ1-1; D unresolved. The V gene's germline CDR1 is LNHDA and CDR2 SQIVND (reference sequence). V lost 1 base to trimming and J lost 6 bases, with 6 bases between them. There are 12 residues in the CDR3. The CDR3 sequence: CASSIGRAEAFF. CDR3 sequence (DNA): TGTGCCAGTAGTATAGGGAGAGCTGAAGCTTTCTTT.

The J gene is TRBJ2-3, the V gene TRBV15, with 7 bases matching TRBD2. With 8 bases clipped from V and 0 bases from J, the junction kept 8 bases outside the gene matches. Germline-derived CDR1 and CDR2 are LNHNV and YYDKDF (reference sequence). The CDR3 spans 15 residues. The CDR3 DNA reads as TGTGCCACCGGGAGGGCTTCGACTAGCACAGATACGCAGTATTTT. This codes for CATGRASTSTDTQYF.

The gene calls are TRBV7-9 and TRBJ2-7, with 11 bases that match TRBD1. J lost 5 bases, V lost 5 bases, and 2 bases had no gene match. From germline, CDR1 is SEHNR and CDR2 FQNEAQ (reference sequence). The CDR3 has 13 residues. The CDR3, as DNA: TGTGCCAGCAGCATGGACAGGGGGCACGAGCAGTACTTC. This encodes CASSMDRGHEQYF.